This TCR beta chain was identified in a study of T cells in Graves' hyperthyroidism and ophthalmopathy. Germline V gene lookup returns CDR1 SGHVS and CDR2 FQNEAQ. This CDR3 comprises 14 residues. Trimming left V 8 bases short and J 3 bases short, with 16 bases between. RNA transcripts gave rise to amplified TCR beta CDR3 regions. HTBI primers were employed in a first-round RT-PCR of the TCR CDR3. TCRdb reprocessed the multiplex PCR reads via MiXCR and lists one record per CDR3 protein. The data show 500,000 to 800,000 distinct CDR3 sequences, about 45% seen once. This receptor was obtained from an adult man with Graves' disease, either hyperthyroidism or ophthalmopathy (not recorded which). The specimen was peripheral blood or thyroid tissue (not recorded which). J is TRBJ2-5 and V is TRBV7-8; D possibly corresponds to TRBD2 (6 bases). The CDR3 protein is CASALMGGKETQYF. CDR3 nucleotide sequence: TGTGCCAGCGCCCTCATGGGGGGAAAAGAGACCCAGTACTTC. Drawing the rest from reference TRBV7-8 and TRBJ2-5, the complete variable domain is GAGVSQSPRYKVAKRGQDVALRCDPISGHVSLFWYQQALGQGPEFLTYFQNEAQLDKSGLPSDRFFAERPEGSVSTLKIQRTQQEDSAVYLCASALMGGKETQYFGPGTRLLVL.